The clone carrying this T cell receptor beta chain was detected only once. The data were obtained in a study of blood T cell repertoires in COVID-19. Study in general: Samples of COVID-19 (acute and convalescent) were obtained from the United States, Italy and Spain. PBMCs, B-cell-depleted T cells, or T cells were the source of the cDNA or gDNA that made up the material.

Trimming removed 0 bases at V and 5 bases at J, with 20 bases between. This CDR3 has 17 residues. Germline CDR1 SGHRS, CDR2 YFSETQ. Study processing details: Scientists estimated how many nucleated cells there were by amplifying reference gene primers. TCRdb's table, derived via immunoSEQ multiplex PCR, lists solely in-frame clones and lacks some. The DNA gave D and trimming, while V, J and clone size come from that table. The sample shows roughly 100,000 clones, 80% to 85% of them seen only once. The chain couples TRBV5-1 to TRBJ2-5; no firm D call. The source of this sequence is a woman older than 75 with acute or convalescent COVID-19. The sequenced material came from peripheral blood. The CDR3 region is CASSLDRLVRDGETQYF. The CDR3 coding sequence is TGCGCCAGCAGCTTGGACCGACTCGTCCGCGATGGGGAGACCCAGTACTTC.